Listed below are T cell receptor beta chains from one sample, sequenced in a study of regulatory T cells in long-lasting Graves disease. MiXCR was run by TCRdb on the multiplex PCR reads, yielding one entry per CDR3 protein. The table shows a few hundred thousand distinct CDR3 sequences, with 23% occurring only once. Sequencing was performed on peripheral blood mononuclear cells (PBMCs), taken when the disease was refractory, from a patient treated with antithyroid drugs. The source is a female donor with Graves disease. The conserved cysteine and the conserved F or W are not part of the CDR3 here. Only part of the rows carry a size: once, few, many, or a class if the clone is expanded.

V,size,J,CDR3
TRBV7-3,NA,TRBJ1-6,ASSRDRARNSPLH
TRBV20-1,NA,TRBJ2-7,SAKGTAYYEQY
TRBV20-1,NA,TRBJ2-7,SARDPGREQY
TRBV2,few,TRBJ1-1,ASTREGVAF
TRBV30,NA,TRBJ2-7,AWNRLAGASYEQY
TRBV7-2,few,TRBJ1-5,ASSLSITLINQPQH
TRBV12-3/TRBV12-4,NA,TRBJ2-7,ASSKPQVSFEQY
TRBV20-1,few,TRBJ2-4,SASQTSGRTNIQY
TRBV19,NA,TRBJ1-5,ASSISGQWDQPQH
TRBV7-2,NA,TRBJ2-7,ASSQDLASGEQY
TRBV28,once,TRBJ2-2,ASSLGLGTGELF
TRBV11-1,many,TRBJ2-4,ASSLAGTLATDIQY
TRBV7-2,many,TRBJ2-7,ASSLDGFARYEQY
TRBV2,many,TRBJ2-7,ASRGLAWEQY
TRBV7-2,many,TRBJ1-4,ASSRRQGGNEKLF
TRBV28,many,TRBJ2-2,ASIPSQGGGELF
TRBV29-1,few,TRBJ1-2,SVETGAGGYT
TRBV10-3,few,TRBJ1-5,AITQAANQPQH
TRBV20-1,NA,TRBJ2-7,SARVVYSGYEQY
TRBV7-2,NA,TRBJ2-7,ASSLAGGHEQY
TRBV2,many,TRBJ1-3,ASSAMASGNTIY
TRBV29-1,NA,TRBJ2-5,SVSSAGGPVEPGTQY
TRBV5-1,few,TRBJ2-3,ASSLIGGTDTQY
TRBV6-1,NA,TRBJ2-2,ASTSLGTGELF
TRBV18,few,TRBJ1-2,ASSLQNGYT
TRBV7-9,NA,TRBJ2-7,ASSFYGLAGVSSYEQY
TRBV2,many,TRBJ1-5,ASKREGVGDQPQH
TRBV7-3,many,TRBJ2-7,ASCFPNFLVLHEQY
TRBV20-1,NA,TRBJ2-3,SARTSFMRDTQY
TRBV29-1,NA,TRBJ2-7,SVELPGQGYEQY
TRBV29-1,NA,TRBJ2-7,SVRRGTYEQY
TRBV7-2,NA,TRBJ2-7,ASSIPGLMWKNEQY
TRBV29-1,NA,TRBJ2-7,SVDAGHEQY
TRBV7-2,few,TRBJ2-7,ASSTTGLPYEQY
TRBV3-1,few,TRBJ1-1,ASSATGGAIIGAF
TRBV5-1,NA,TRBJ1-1,ASSLQTGNTEAF
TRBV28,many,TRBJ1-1,ASSLGRWEVTNTEAF
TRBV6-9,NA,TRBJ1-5,ASSSKTISGYQPQH
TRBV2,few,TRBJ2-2,ASNRIGSGRANTGELF
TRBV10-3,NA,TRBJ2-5,AISVGLAGGQETQY
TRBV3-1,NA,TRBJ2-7,ASSHGGDADFYEQY
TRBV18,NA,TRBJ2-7,ASSPSSAQAYEQY
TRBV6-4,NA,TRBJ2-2,ASSRGTSEPGELF
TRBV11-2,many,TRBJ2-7,ASSSGASGSYEQY
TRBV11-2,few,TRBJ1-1,ASSFYGGGNTEAF
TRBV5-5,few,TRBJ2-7,ASSLGLAGPISYEQY
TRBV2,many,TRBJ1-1,ASSEASLGLNTEAF
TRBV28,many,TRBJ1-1,ASSSGWETEAF
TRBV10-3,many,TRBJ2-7,AISEEDGGDYEQY
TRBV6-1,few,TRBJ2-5,ASRAAQGGQETQY
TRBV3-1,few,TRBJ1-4,ASSLPGTDNEKLF
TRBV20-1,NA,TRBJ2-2,SARGGTSGSLDGELF
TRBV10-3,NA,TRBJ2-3,ASSDSATTDTQY
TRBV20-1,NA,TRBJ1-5,SARFDRGQPQH